Following are 27 T cell receptor beta chains from one sample sequenced in a study of radiation and T cells in renal cell carcinoma. Measured with immunoSEQ multiplex PCR; TCRdb has only the in-frame clones, and not every one. The sample holds approximately 92,000 clones; just under 85% are singletons and the top ten take around 9.4%. Time point indicated: blood 4 weeks post-SBRT, at nephrectomy. The treatment denotes: 15 Gy SBRT to primary tumor, nephrectomy 4 weeks later. Sequencing used blood, obtained from a patient whose treatment included radiotherapy and nephrectomy. The receptor set was obtained from a man aged 45-65 years with renal cell carcinoma.

The chain joins TRBV25-1 to TRBJ2-5, with TRBD1 matching over 8 bases. This CDR3 is 14 amino acids long. CDR1 MGHDK and CDR2 SYGVNS come from the germline V gene. V was pared by 3 bases and J by 1 base, with 1 base of the junction left unmatched. CDR3 sequence: CASSDRGRQETQYF. Written as DNA, the CDR3 is TGTGCCAGCAGTGACAGGGGGCGCCAAGAGACCCAGTACTTC.

This chain uses TRBV6-1 with TRBJ1-5; D not certain. Per the germline V gene, CDR1 is MNHNS and CDR2 is SASEGT. V dropped 1 base and J dropped 6 bases, with 19 bases sitting between them. CDR3 length: 17 residues. In DNA, the CDR3 is TGTGCCAGCAGTGAAGTGAGGGATATGTCAGAGGCTCAGCCCCAGCATTTT. This sequence encodes CASSEVRDMSEAQPQHF.

The chain employs TRBV6-5 and TRBJ2-7; D is ambiguous. Trimming left V 5 bases short and J 1 base short, with 6 bases between. The CDR3 is 12 amino acids. Germline V gene data show CDR1 as MNHEY and CDR2 as SVGAGI. CDR3 residues: CASSTGSYEQYF. The CDR3 region has the DNA TGTGCCAGCAGTACCGGTTCCTACGAGCAGTACTTC.

The rearrangement joins TRBV5-4 to TRBJ2-3; a weak D match, TRBD1 (5 bases). The CDR3 has 14 amino acids. Per germline, CDR1 SGHNT and CDR2 YYREEE (reference sequence). Trimming took 0 bases from V and 2 from J, leaving 7 bases between them. CDR3 loop: CASSLVRDTDTQYF. The CDR3 DNA is TGTGCCAGCAGCTTGGTCAGGGACACAGATACGCAGTATTTT.

This clone occurred once. At one end the junction does not follow the germline gene, possibly because of a read error. The chain joins TRBV7-7 to TRBJ2-1; TRBD2 matches 15 bases. The V gene's germline CDR1 is SSHAT and CDR2 FNYEAQ (reference sequence). The CDR3 sequence is 15 residues long. As DNA, the CDR3 is TGTGCTAGCAGCGTCGGGACTAGCGGGGGGAGGGAGCAGTTCTTC. Protein: CASSVGTSGGREQFF. The variable domain in full, with the rest retrieved from reference TRBV7-7 and TRBJ2-1, is GAGVSQSPRYKVTKRGQDVTLRCDPISSHATLYWYQQALGQGPEFLTYFNYEAQPDKSGLPSDRFSAERPEGSISTLTIQRTEQRDSAMYRCASSVGTSGGREQFFGPGTRLTVL.

There are a few counts of this clone. The rearrangement links TRBV6-5 to TRBJ1-6; tentatively, D is TRBD1 (5 bases). The CDR3 sequence is 16 residues long. V lost 0 bases and J lost 8, with 14 bases in between. Germline V gene data show CDR1 as MNHEY and CDR2 as SVGAGI. The CDR3 bases are TGTGCCAGCAGTTACTCGGCAGGGAGAAAGGATTCACCCCTCCACTTT. Residues: CASSYSAGRKDSPLHF.

This clone has just a few counts. The chain uses TRBV11-1 and TRBJ2-7; D is unclear. From germline, CDR1 is SGHAT and CDR2 FQDESV (reference sequence). The CDR3 runs to 12 residues. The V end was cut by 4 bases, the J end by 3 bases, with 7 bases between. In DNA form, the CDR3 reads TGTGCCAGCAGCTCCCTGGGCTACGAGCAGTACTTC. Encoded protein: CASSSLGYEQYF. The full variable domain, its missing parts supplied by reference TRBV11-1 and TRBJ2-7, is EAEVAQSPRYKITEKSQAVAFWCDPISGHATLYWYRQILGQGPELLVQFQDESVVDDSQLPKDRFSAERLKGVDSTLKIQPAELGDSAMYLCASSSLGYEQYFGPGTRLTVT.

CDR3: CASSNRGQGGDEQFF. CDR3 DNA sequence: TGTGCCAGCAGCAACCGGGGACAGGGGGGCGATGAGCAGTTCTTC. The genes are TRBV21-1 and TRBJ2-1; TRBD1 was called by the table and not checked on the DNA. TRBV21-1 is flagged as a pseudogene. CDR3 size: 15 residues.

As to this clone: At one boundary the junction diverges from the germline segment, which might be a read error. The chain is built from TRBV28 and TRBJ1-1, with D perhaps TRBD1 (5 bases). In germline, CDR1 is MDHEN, CDR2 SYDVKM. The CDR3 contains 13 residues. The CDR3 protein is CASTLGLNTEAFF. The DNA for the CDR3 is TGTGCCAGCACACTGGGACTGAATACTGAAGCTTTCTTT.

Comment on this clone: Other DNA sequences within the sample encode an identical CDR3. This chain uses TRBV5-1 with TRBJ1-5; D not resolved. Trimming removed 0 bases from V and 4 bases from J, with 5 bases in between. The CDR3 consists of 13 residues. Germline V gene data show CDR1 as SGHRS and CDR2 as YFSETQ. CDR3 nucleotide sequence: TGCGCCAGCAGCTTGGACAGTAATCAGCCCCAGCATTTT. Amino acids: CASSLDSNQPQHF.

The chain uses TRBV10-3 and TRBJ2-1, with no clear D. The CDR3 consists of 12 residues. Germline V gene sequence: CDR1 ENHRY, CDR2 SYGVKD. Deletions cut 3 bases from V and 5 bases from J, with 5 bases between. The CDR3 protein is CAISDADNEQFF. The CDR3 DNA reads as TGTGCCATCAGTGATGCTGACAATGAGCAGTTCTTC.

DNA for the CDR3: TGTGCAAGTCGTAGCCCCGGGACAGGGCCACAAGAGACCCAGTACTTC. As protein: CASRSPGTGPQETQYF. This chain connects TRBV12-2 to TRBJ2-5; the D call in the table, TRBD1, was not verified against the DNA. TRBV12-2 is described as a pseudogene. The CDR3 totals 16 residues.

The CDR3 here is CASSAQTSGNTGELFF. CDR3 sequence (DNA): TGTGCCAGCAGCGCGCAGACTAGCGGAAACACCGGGGAGCTGTTTTTT. The chain links TRBV7-3 to TRBJ2-2; TRBD2 aligns across 9 bases. Trimming cost V 5 bases and J 2 bases; bases outside gene matches: 6. This CDR3 comprises 16 residues. Germline V gives CDR1 SGHTA, CDR2 FQGTGA.

The chain recombines TRBV7-9 with TRBJ2-7, with D unclear. The CDR3 length is 12 residues. CDR1 and CDR2 from the germline V gene are SEHNR and FQNEAQ (reference sequence). The V gene lost 7 bases and the J gene lost 2 bases, with 9 bases spanning the gap. CDR3 nucleotides: TGTGCCAGCACCACAGCCCCCTACGAGCAGTACTTC. Translated, it gives CASTTAPYEQYF.

The chain carries TRBV7-9 and TRBJ2-3; 12 nucleotides line up with TRBD1. The CDR3 extends over 16 amino acids. Germline CDR1 is SEHNR and CDR2 is FQNEAQ (reference sequence). The V segment lost 5 bases and the J segment 4 bases; nucleotides outside the gene matches: 7. The DNA of the CDR3 is TGTGCCAGCAGCCCCAGGGGGACAGGGGGCCCAGATACGCAGTATTTT. Protein sequence: CASSPRGTGGPDTQYF.

V usage is TRBV29-1 and J usage is TRBJ2-7; D perhaps matches TRBD1 (6 bases). Germline CDR1 SQVTM, CDR2 ANQGSEA. This CDR3 has 15 amino acids. Trimming took off 7 bases at V and 4 bases at J, with 23 bases between the two ends. Here the CDR3 reads CSALNTGKDEYEQYF. The CDR3 DNA reads TGCAGCGCCCTGAACACAGGGAAAGATGAGTACGAGCAGTACTTC.

The rearrangement uses TRBV15 and TRBJ2-2; 8 nucleotides agree with TRBD1. This CDR3 comprises 16 residues. V shed 7 bases and J 0 bases; nucleotides not matched to a gene: 7. Germline V lookup: CDR1 LNHNV, CDR2 YYDKDF (reference sequence). The CDR3 reads CATTDPGQANTGELFF. The CDR3 DNA sequence: TGTGCCACCACAGACCCGGGACAGGCGAACACCGGGGAGCTGTTTTTT.

CDR3 protein: CATRQGGPQHF. In nucleotides, the CDR3 is TGTGCCACCCGCCAGGGGGGGCCCCAGCATTTT. The rearrangement joins TRBV27 to TRBJ1-5; 7 positions agree with TRBD1. The CDR3 is 11 residues long. CDR1 and CDR2 (germline): MNHEY, SMNVEV (reference sequence). Germline trimming cut 10 bases from V and 9 bases from J; bases unmatched to any gene: 6.

The sample holds a few counts of this clone. The V gene is TRBV6-1, the J gene TRBJ1-1; possible D gene TRBD1, 5 bases. CDR3 length: 13 residues. Germline V gene data show CDR1 as MNHNS and CDR2 as SASEGT. The V and J ends lost 2 bases and 10 bases respectively, with 14 bases between them. As DNA, the CDR3 is TGTGCCAGCAGTGAAATACAGGCGTCTGTAGCTTTCTTT. Translated: CASSEIQASVAFF.

V is TRBV5-1 and J is TRBJ1-2, with D maybe TRBD1 (6 bases). The CDR3 has 14 residues. V lost 1 base and J 2 bases, leaving 9 bases between the germline ends. Per the germline V gene, CDR1 is SGHRS and CDR2 is YFSETQ. The CDR3 DNA reads TGCGCCAGCAGCTTGACAGGGAAGAACTATGGCTACACCTTC. It yields the protein CASSLTGKNYGYTF.

The sample holds a few counts of this clone. This chain connects TRBV7-3 to TRBJ1-4; D not resolved. Trimming shortened V by 1 base and J by 4 bases, and 10 bases separated the two germline ends. Per the germline V gene, CDR1 is SGHTA and CDR2 is FQGTGA. The CDR3 is 15 residues long. The CDR3: CASSLKGRDNEKLFF. The CDR3, as DNA: TGTGCCAGCAGCTTAAAGGGCAGAGATAATGAAAAACTGTTTTTT.

V and J are TRBV10-3 and TRBJ2-7; D remains ambiguous. This CDR3 is built from 17 residues. Trimming shortened V by 4 bases and J by 2 bases, and 21 bases separated the two germline ends. Germline V gives CDR1 ENHRY, CDR2 SYGVKD. The CDR3 region has the DNA TGTGCCATCAGTGGGCCGGGCGGCCTTTACCCCCCCTACGAGCAGTACTTC. Translation gives CAISGPGGLYPPYEQYF.

This sequence joins TRBV6-5 and TRBJ2-3; D is undetermined. The CDR3 has 14 residues. V shed 0 bases and J shed 2 bases, with 6 bases lying between them. Germline lookup yields CDR1 MNHEY and CDR2 SVGAGI. The CDR3 DNA follows: TGTGCCAGCAGTTACTCGCCCTACACAGATACGCAGTATTTT. It encodes CASSYSPYTDTQYF.

The chain recombines TRBV27 with TRBJ2-6; D call uncertain. The CDR3 loop spans 16 amino acids. The germline V gene has CDR1 MNHEY and CDR2 SMNVEV (reference sequence). The V end was cut by 6 bases, the J end by 1 base, with 13 bases between. The CDR3 region is CASRPHPDSGANVLTF. DNA of the CDR3: TGTGCCAGCAGACCTCACCCAGATTCTGGGGCCAACGTCCTGACTTTC.

The chain has TRBV10-3 and TRBJ2-5, with TRBD2 as a possible D gene (5 bases). The CDR3 loop spans 13 amino acids. Between the trimmed V and J ends, which lost 4 bases and 5 bases, there was a span of 11 bases. Germline CDR1 is ENHRY and CDR2 is SYGVKD. CDR3 in amino acids: CAISGKREETQYF. In DNA, the CDR3 is TGTGCCATCAGTGGGAAAAGGGAGGAGACCCAGTACTTC.

The chain links TRBV5-4 to TRBJ2-2; D not resolved. The CDR3 has 13 amino acids. The V and J ends lost 4 bases and 2 bases respectively, with 6 bases between them. Germline CDR1 is SGHNT and CDR2 is YYREEE (reference sequence). This CDR3 is CASSPANTGELFF. Written as DNA, the CDR3 is TGTGCCAGCAGCCCAGCAAACACCGGGGAGCTGTTTTTT.

The rearrangement uses TRBV27 and TRBJ2-7; 7 bases map to TRBD1. J gave up 6 bases and V 1 base, and 3 bases lay outside the gene matches. CDR1 is MNHEY, CDR2 SMNVEV, per germline (reference sequence). This CDR3 spans 13 amino acids. The CDR3 loop is CASSLYRGSEQYF. The CDR3 nucleotides are TGTGCCAGCAGTTTATACAGGGGATCCGAGCAGTACTTC.